Listed below are T cell receptor beta chains from one sample, sequenced in a study of blood T cell repertoires in COVID-19. Sequenced by immunoSEQ multiplex PCR; TCRdb stores in-frame clones only, minus some. The sample contains 250,000 to 350,000 clones, 70% to 90% of which appear only once. The sample taken for sequencing was PBMCs or T cells enriched from blood (not recorded which). Receptor source: a woman aged 55-69 years in a cohort exposed to, infected with or recovered from COVID-19 (not recorded which). CDR3s leave out the opening cysteine and the closing phenylalanine or tryptophan. Clone size is shown for a subset of rows, as once, few, many or a class of expanded clone.

CDR3 protein: ASSLVLASSDTQY
J gene: TRBJ2-3
V gene: TRBV7-2
clone size: once

CDR3 protein: ASSQEGETAQETQY
J gene: TRBJ2-5
V gene: TRBV3-1/TRBV3-2
clone size: once

CDR3 protein: ASSLVGGREF
J gene: TRBJ2-1
V gene: TRBV5-4
clone size: -

CDR3 protein: ASSSSGMGYEQY
J gene: TRBJ2-7
V gene: TRBV2
clone size: -

CDR3 protein: ASSQQTFRTGETYEQY
J gene: TRBJ2-7
V gene: TRBV23-1
clone size: -

CDR3 protein: AWSVVANTEAF
J gene: TRBJ1-1
V gene: TRBV30
clone size: -

CDR3 protein: ASSYSWGGGTEAF
J gene: TRBJ1-1
V gene: TRBV6-2/TRBV6-3
clone size: -

CDR3 protein: ASSLAASGSYEQF
J gene: TRBJ2-1
V gene: TRBV7-9
clone size: -

CDR3 protein: ASSLGLAYEQY
J gene: TRBJ2-7
V gene: TRBV28
clone size: -

CDR3 protein: ASSPGLAGADEQY
J gene: TRBJ2-7
V gene: TRBV2
clone size: -

CDR3 protein: ASSWDRRGETQY
J gene: TRBJ2-5
V gene: TRBV7-9
clone size: -

CDR3 protein: ATSRQEADEQF
J gene: TRBJ2-1
V gene: TRBV24-1
clone size: -

CDR3 protein: ASSETGLLSLTKAF
J gene: TRBJ1-1
V gene: TRBV10-2
clone size: -

CDR3 protein: ASSLQLEQY
J gene: TRBJ2-7
V gene: TRBV11-3
clone size: -

CDR3 protein: ASSLGRGRGNQPQH
J gene: TRBJ1-5
V gene: TRBV7-2
clone size: -

CDR3 protein: ASTSPGSGRYNEQF
J gene: TRBJ2-1
V gene: TRBV19
clone size: many

CDR3 protein: ASSFPGSRSYGYT
J gene: TRBJ1-2
V gene: TRBV5-4
clone size: -

CDR3 protein: ATEKVDYT
J gene: TRBJ1-2
V gene: TRBV28
clone size: -

CDR3 protein: ASSPGRGSTDTQY
J gene: TRBJ2-3
V gene: TRBV5-1
clone size: -

CDR3 protein: ASSSAGLAGDEQF
J gene: TRBJ2-1
V gene: TRBV5-1
clone size: -

CDR3 protein: ASGKREGRETQY
J gene: TRBJ2-5
V gene: TRBV4-2
clone size: -

CDR3 protein: AISSGLSYNEQF
J gene: TRBJ2-1
V gene: TRBV5-4
clone size: -

CDR3 protein: ASIRDMGEKLF
J gene: TRBJ1-4
V gene: TRBV2
clone size: once

CDR3 protein: ATSDAGQGGSYEQY
J gene: TRBJ2-7
V gene: TRBV24-1
clone size: -

CDR3 protein: ASSESRGAKASGRRGTQY
J gene: TRBJ2-5
V gene: TRBV10-1
clone size: -

CDR3 protein: ASSLRMGVYEQY
J gene: TRBJ2-7
V gene: TRBV28
clone size: -

CDR3 protein: ASSYTPDIGYGYT
J gene: TRBJ1-2
V gene: TRBV6-5
clone size: -